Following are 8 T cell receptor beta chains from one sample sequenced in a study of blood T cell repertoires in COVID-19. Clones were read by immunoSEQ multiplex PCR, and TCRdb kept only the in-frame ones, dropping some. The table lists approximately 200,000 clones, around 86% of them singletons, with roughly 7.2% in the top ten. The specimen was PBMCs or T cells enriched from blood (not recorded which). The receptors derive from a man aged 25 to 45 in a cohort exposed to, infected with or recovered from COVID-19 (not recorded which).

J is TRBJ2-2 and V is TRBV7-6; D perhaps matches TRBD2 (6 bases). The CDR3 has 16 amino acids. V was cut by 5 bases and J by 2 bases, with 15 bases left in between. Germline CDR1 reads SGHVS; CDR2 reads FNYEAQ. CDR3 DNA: TGTGCCAGCAGCCCGACTAGAAGAGCCAACACCGGGGAGCTGTTTTTT. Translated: CASSPTRRANTGELFF.

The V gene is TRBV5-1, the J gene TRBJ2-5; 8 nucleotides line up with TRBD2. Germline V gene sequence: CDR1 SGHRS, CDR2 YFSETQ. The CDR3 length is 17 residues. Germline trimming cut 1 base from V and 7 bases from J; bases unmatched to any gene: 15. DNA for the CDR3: TGCGCCAGCAGCTTGCGCCCGGTTAGCGGGGAGCAGGGGACCCAGTACTTC. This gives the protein CASSLRPVSGEQGTQYF.

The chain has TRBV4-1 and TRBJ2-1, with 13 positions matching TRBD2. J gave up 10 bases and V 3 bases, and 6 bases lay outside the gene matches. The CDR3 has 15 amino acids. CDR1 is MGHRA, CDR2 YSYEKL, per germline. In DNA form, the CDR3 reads TGCGCCAGCAGCCAGCTGGGACTAGCGGGATCCGAGCAGTTCTTC. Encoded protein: CASSQLGLAGSEQFF.

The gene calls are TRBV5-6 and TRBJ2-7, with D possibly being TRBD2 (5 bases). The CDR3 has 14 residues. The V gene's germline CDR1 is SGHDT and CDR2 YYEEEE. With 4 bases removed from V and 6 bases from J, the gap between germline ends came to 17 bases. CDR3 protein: CASSLWGSGVEQYF. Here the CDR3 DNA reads TGTGCCAGCAGCCTTTGGGGATCCGGGGTCGAGCAGTACTTC.

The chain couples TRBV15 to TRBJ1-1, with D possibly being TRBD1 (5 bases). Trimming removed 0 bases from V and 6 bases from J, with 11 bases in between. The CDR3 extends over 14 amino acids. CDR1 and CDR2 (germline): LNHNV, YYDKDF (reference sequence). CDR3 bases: TGTGCCACCAGCAGAGACAGGGAGGGCCCTGAAGCTTTCTTT. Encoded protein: CATSRDREGPEAFF.

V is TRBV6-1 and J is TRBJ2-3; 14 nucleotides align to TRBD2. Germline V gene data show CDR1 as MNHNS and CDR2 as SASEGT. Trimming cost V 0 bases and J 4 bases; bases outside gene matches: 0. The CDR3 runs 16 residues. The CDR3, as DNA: TGTGCCAGCAGTGAAGCGGGACTAGCGGGAGCAGATACGCAGTATTTT. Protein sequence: CASSEAGLAGADTQYF.

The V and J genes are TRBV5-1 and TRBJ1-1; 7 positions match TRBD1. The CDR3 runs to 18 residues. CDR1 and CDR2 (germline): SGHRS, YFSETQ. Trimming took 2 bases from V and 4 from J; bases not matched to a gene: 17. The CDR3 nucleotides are TGCGCCAGCAGCTTATTTTCGACAGGGAATCGGGTGGGCACTGAAGCTTTCTTT. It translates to CASSLFSTGNRVGTEAFF.

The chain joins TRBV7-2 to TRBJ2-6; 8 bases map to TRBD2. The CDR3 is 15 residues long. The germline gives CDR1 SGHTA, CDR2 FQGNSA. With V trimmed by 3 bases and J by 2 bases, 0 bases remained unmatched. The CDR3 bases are TGTGCCAGCAGCTTCGGGGGGGCTGGGGCCAACGTCCTGACTTTC. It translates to CASSFGGAGANVLTF.